Presented here are 14 T cell receptor beta chains from one specimen sequenced in a study of blood T cells in healthy people across ages. For the second PCR, which ran for roughly 7 to 11 cycles, a sample-barcoded 5' primer and a J-beta primer mix were used. TCRdb independently ran MiXCR on the 5' RACE reads; one entry per CDR3 protein. The table includes around 1.5 million distinct CDR3 sequences, approximately 59% detected once. Sequenced material: blood. These receptors were collected from a man between 18 and 29 years old in good health.

V is TRBV29-1 and J is TRBJ2-3; 7 nucleotides match TRBD2. The V and J ends lost 4 bases and 7 bases, in that order; junction bases with no gene match: 14. Germline V gives CDR1 SQVTM, CDR2 ANQGSEA. The CDR3 consists of 15 residues. The CDR3 sequence: CSVGEGGSPVNTQYF. The CDR3 DNA reads TGCAGCGTTGGAGAGGGCGGGAGCCCGGTAAATACGCAGTATTTT.

This chain links TRBV5-1 with TRBJ1-1, with TRBD1 identical over 8 bases. The V and J ends lost 4 bases and 11 bases, in that order; junction bases with no gene match: 25. Germline V CDR1 and CDR2: SGHRS, YFSETQ. The CDR3 totals 18 residues. CDR3 sequence reads: CASSAAGGQASGNTAAFF. DNA for the CDR3: TGCGCCAGCAGCGCCGCAGGGGGACAGGCTTCCGGTAATACTGCGGCTTTCTTT.

V usage is TRBV4-3 and J usage is TRBJ2-1; maybe TRBD2 (5 bases). Germline V gene lookup returns CDR1 LGHNA and CDR2 YSLEER. V was clipped by 0 bases and J by 0 bases, with 9 bases between them. This CDR3 is built from 16 residues. The DNA of the CDR3 is TGCGCCAGCAGCCAAGAAACGGGGAGCTCCTACAATGAGCAGTTCTTC. This gives the protein CASSQETGSSYNEQFF.

The chain combines TRBV28 with TRBJ2-3; 8 nucleotides match TRBD2. V gave up 4 bases and J gave up 6 bases; unmatched junction bases: 6. The CDR3 covers 14 residues. The germline CDR1 and CDR2 sequences are MDHEN and SYDVKM. CDR3: CASSSRTSSDTQYF. Here the CDR3 DNA reads TGTGCCAGCAGTTCCCGGACTAGCTCGGATACGCAGTATTTT. The full variable domain, its missing parts supplied by reference TRBV28 and TRBJ2-3, is DVKVTQSSRYLVKRTGEKVFLECVQDMDHENMFWYRQDPGLGLRLIYFSYDVKMKEKGDIPEGYSVSREKKERFSLILESASTNQTSMYLCASSSRTSSDTQYFGPGTRLTVL.

The chain links TRBV6-5 to TRBJ2-2; no clear D. CDR3 length: 18 residues. V lost 8 bases to trimming and J lost 1 base, with 23 bases between them. Per germline, CDR1 MNHEY and CDR2 SVGAGI. Here the CDR3 DNA reads TGTGCCAGCGTTCCCCATAGAGCAGGACCAAGGAACACCGGGGAGCTGTTTTTT. Its translation: CASVPHRAGPRNTGELFF.

The chain carries TRBV25-1 and TRBJ2-4, with 9 bases lining up with TRBD1. CDR3 length: 12 amino acids. With V trimmed by 8 bases and J by 12 bases, 8 bases remained unmatched. Germline values: CDR1 MGHDK, CDR2 SYGVNS. The CDR3 nucleotides are TGTGCCAGCGGCACAGGGGGCGCAGATCAGTACTTC. Protein: CASGTGGADQYF.

This chain links TRBV5-5 with TRBJ1-6, with D maybe TRBD1 (5 bases). This CDR3 comprises 14 residues. CDR1 is SGHKS and CDR2 is YYEKEE in the germline V gene (reference sequence). Trimming stripped 4 bases from V and 7 bases from J, with 12 bases between. The CDR3 DNA is TGTGCCAGCAGCGTAGGGACGGCAAATTCACCCCTCCACTTT. The encoded protein is CASSVGTANSPLHF.

The V and J genes are TRBV10-3 and TRBJ2-4, with unresolved D. The end of the DNA aligns better with TRBJ2-7, so the J call may be wrong. The V gene's germline CDR1 is ENHRY and CDR2 SYGVKD. This CDR3 comprises 16 residues. The chain's CDR3 is CAISESVLLQTYEQYF. In DNA form, the CDR3 reads TGTGCCATCAGTGAGTCGGTGTTACTTCAAACCTACGAGCAGTACTTC.

The V call is TRBV4-2, the J call TRBJ1-6, with 8 bases aligning to TRBD1. Germline CDR1 reads LGHNA; CDR2 reads YNFKEQ. V trimming: 0 bases; J trimming: 15 bases; junction bases outside the gene matches: 7. The CDR3 spans 14 residues. CDR3 in amino acids: CASSQEGTGRLLHF. The DNA of the CDR3 is TGTGCCAGCAGCCAAGAGGGGACAGGACGTCTCCTCCACTTT.

The genes are TRBV5-5 and TRBJ2-2; no definite D call. The CDR3 is 15 residues long. Per the germline V gene, CDR1 is SGHKS and CDR2 is YYEKEE (reference sequence). Trimming removed 4 bases at V and 1 base at J, with 11 bases between. CDR3 in amino acids: CASSAGPKNTGELFF. CDR3 sequence (DNA): TGTGCCAGCAGCGCCGGACCCAAGAACACCGGGGAGCTGTTTTTT.

The chain employs TRBV6-5 and TRBJ2-7; D gene unclear. The CDR3 length is 16 residues. The germline V gene has CDR1 MNHEY and CDR2 SVGAGI. Trimming stripped 0 bases from V and 0 bases from J, with 12 bases between. The CDR3 loop reads CASSYSTAQSSYEQYF. CDR3 nucleotide sequence: TGTGCCAGCAGTTACTCGACGGCCCAAAGCTCCTACGAGCAGTACTTC.

J is TRBJ2-1 and V is TRBV5-1; 7 bases are shared with TRBD2. The CDR3 covers 15 residues. CDR1 SGHRS and CDR2 YFSETQ come from the germline V gene. The junction had 12 bases not matched to a gene; V was cut back by 6 bases and J by 6 bases. The CDR3 DNA is TGCGCCAGCACCCAAGACTACGGGACTACCAATGAGCAGTTCTTC. As protein: CASTQDYGTTNEQFF.

The V and J genes are TRBV29-1 and TRBJ2-4, with D hard to call. CDR3 size: 13 residues. The germline V gene has CDR1 SQVTM and CDR2 ANQGSEA. V was pared by 1 base and J by 6 bases, with 10 bases between. The CDR3 is CSVEVMGINIQYF. CDR3 DNA sequence: TGCAGCGTTGAAGTAATGGGGATAAACATTCAGTACTTC. The variable domain in full, with the rest retrieved from reference TRBV29-1 and TRBJ2-4, is SAVISQKPSRDICQRGTSLTIQCQVDSQVTMMFWYRQQPGQSLTLIATANQGSEATYESGFVIDKFPISRPNLTFSTLTVSNMSPEDSSIYLCSVEVMGINIQYFGAGTRLSVL.

This clonotype was counted only a few times. The genes are TRBV12-3 or TRBV12-4 and TRBJ1-1; D is unclear. Between the trimmed V and J ends, which lost 11 bases and 4 bases, there was a span of 5 bases. The CDR3 has 9 residues. The CDR3 DNA reads TGTGCCGGCCCCACTGAAGCTTTCTTT. Residues: CAGPTEAFF.